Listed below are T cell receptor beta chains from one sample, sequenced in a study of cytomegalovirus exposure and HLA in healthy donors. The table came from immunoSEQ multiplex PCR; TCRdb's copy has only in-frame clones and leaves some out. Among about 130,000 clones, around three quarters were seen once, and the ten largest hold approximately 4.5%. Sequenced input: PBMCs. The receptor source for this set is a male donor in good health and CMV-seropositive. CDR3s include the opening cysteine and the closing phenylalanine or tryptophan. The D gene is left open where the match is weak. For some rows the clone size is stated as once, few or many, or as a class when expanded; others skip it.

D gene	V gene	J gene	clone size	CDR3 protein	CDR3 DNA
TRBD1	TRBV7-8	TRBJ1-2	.	CASSANRGRSTGYTF	TGTGCCAGCAGCGCAAACAGGGGGCGGAGTACTGGCTACACCTTC
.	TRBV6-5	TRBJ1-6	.	CASQGFAYNSPLHF	TGTGCCAGTCAGGGGTTTGCCTATAATTCACCCCTCCACTTT
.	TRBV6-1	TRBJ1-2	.	CASSVGGAGGYTF	TGTGCCAGCAGCGTTGGGGGGGCGGGTGGCTACACCTTC
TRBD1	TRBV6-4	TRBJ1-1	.	CARNGQGGTEAFF	TGTGCCAGAAACGGACAGGGGGGAACTGAAGCTTTCTTT
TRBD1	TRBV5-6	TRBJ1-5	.	CASSQGDQPQHF	TGTGCCAGCAGTCAGGGGGATCAGCCCCAGCATTTT
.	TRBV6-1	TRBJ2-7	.	CASREGAQTPYEQYF	TGTGCCAGCAGGGAAGGGGCTCAGACCCCCTACGAGCAGTACTTC
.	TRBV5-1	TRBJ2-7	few	CASSLGRNYEQYF	TGCGCCAGCAGCTTGGGGCGGAACTACGAGCAGTACTTC
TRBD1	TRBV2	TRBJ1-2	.	CASSEALTGIYTF	TGTGCCAGCAGTGAAGCCCTGACAGGGATCTACACCTTC
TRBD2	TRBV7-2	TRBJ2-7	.	CASSLARGWDEQYF	TGTGCCAGCAGCTTAGCGCGGGGGTGGGACGAGCAGTACTTC
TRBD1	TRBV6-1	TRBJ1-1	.	CASRRGQTEAFF	TGTGCCAGCAGGAGGGGACAGACCGAAGCTTTCTTT
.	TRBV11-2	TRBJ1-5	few	CASSPGIMGNQPQHF	TGTGCCAGCAGCCCAGGGATTATGGGCAATCAGCCCCAGCATTTT
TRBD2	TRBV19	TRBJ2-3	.	CATRRGLATDTQYF	TGTGCCACCCGTAGGGGACTAGCGACAGATACGCAGTATTTT
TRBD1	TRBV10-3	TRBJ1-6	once	CATRQGNSPLHF	TGTGCCACGCGACAGGGTAATTCACCCCTCCACTTT
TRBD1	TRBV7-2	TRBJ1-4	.	CASSPDRGTGEKLFF	TGTGCCAGCAGCCCGGACAGGGGTACGGGTGAAAAACTGTTTTTT
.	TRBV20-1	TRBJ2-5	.	CSARLTKTQYF	TGCAGTGCTAGACTGACAAAGACCCAGTACTTC
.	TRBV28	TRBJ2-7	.	CASSLYAGREQYF	TGTGCCAGCAGTTTATACGCAGGGCGGGAGCAGTACTTC
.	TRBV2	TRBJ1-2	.	CASSPQGNYGYTF	TGTGCCAGCAGCCCACAGGGAAACTATGGCTACACCTTC
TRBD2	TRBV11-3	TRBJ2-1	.	CASSPGLAGGPEQFF	TGTGCCAGCAGCCCGGGACTAGCGGGAGGGCCTGAGCAGTTCTTC
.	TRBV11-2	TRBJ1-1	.	CASSLVSSSQEAFF	TGTGCCAGCAGCTTAGTGTCGTCATCCCAAGAGGCTTTCTTT
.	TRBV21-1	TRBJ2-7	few	CASSKGQSRDSSYEQYF	TGTGCCAGCAGCAAAGGCCAAAGCCGGGACTCTTCTTACGAGCAGTACTTC
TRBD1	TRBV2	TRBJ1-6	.	CAGQGSYNSPLHF	TGTGCCGGACAGGGTTCCTATAATTCACCCCTCCACTTT
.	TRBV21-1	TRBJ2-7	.	CASPPQSGHSYEQYF	TGTGCCAGCCCACCACAGAGCGGCCACTCCTACGAGCAGTACTTC
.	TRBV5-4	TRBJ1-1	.	CASSFRQNTEAFF	TGTGCCAGCAGCTTTAGACAGAACACTGAAGCTTTCTTT
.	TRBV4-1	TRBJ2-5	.	CASSQELRALGQTQYF	TGCGCCAGCAGCCAAGAGTTAAGGGCTCTGGGGCAGACCCAGTACTTC
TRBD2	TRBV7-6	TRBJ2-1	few	CASSLVAGGDLQFF	TGTGCCAGCAGCTTAGTCGCGGGGGGGGATTTGCAGTTCTTC
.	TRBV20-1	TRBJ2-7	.	CSARDTYEQYF	TGCAGTGCCAGGGACACCTACGAGCAGTACTTC
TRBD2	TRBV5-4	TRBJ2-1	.	CASRIAGPSSYNEQFF	TGTGCCAGCAGAATAGCGGGCCCGAGCTCCTACAATGAGCAGTTCTTC
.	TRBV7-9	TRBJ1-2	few	CASSPAGGWEPNYGYTF	TGTGCCAGCAGCCCGGCGGGAGGGTGGGAGCCAAACTATGGCTACACCTTC
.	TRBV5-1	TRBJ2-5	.	CASSFRGTQYF	TGCGCCAGCAGCTTCCGGGGGACCCAGTACTTC
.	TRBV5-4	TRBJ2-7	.	CASSLARLTHYEQYF	TGTGCCAGCAGCTTGGCCCGGTTAACCCATTACGAGCAGTACTTC
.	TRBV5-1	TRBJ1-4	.	CASSLTAGNEKLFF	TGCGCCAGCAGCTTGACGGCAGGGAATGAAAAACTGTTTTTT
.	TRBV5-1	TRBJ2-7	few	CASSLHTQQYF	TGCGCCAGCAGCTTACACACCCAGCAGTACTTC
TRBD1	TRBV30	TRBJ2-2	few	CAWRPPGRQGANGELFF	TGTGCCTGGAGACCGCCTGGTAGACAGGGGGCGAACGGGGAGCTGTTTTTT